The 18 T cell receptor beta chains below come from one sample, sequenced in a study of identical twins. From the 5' RACE reads, TCRdb called clonotypes with MiXCR, one entry per CDR3 protein. The table includes about 660,000 distinct CDR3 sequences, over 8.5% detected once. These data also featured in a second study, about yellow fever vaccine responses in identical twins.

The sequencing sample was made of PBMCs. These receptors all stem from a woman younger than 35 in good health.

The rearrangement joins TRBV20-1 to TRBJ1-2; 11 positions agree with TRBD1. Germline V lookup: CDR1 DFQATT, CDR2 SNEGSKA (reference sequence). Trimming at V came to 5 bases and at J to 3 bases, leaving 5 bases not matched to a gene. The CDR3 totals 14 residues. This chain's CDR3 is CSALTGQGDYGYTF. The CDR3 nucleotides read TGCAGTGCTTTAACGGGACAGGGGGACTATGGCTACACCTTC.

This clonotype was detected ten times or more. The genes are TRBV11-1 and TRBJ2-1; no reliable D call. Trimming shortened V by 4 bases and J by 0 bases, and 19 bases separated the two germline ends. CDR3 length: 18 residues. CDR1 and CDR2 (germline): SGHAT, FQDESV (reference sequence). The CDR3 DNA reads as TGTGCCAGCAGCTCTCACGCGGCAAGACCGACCTCCTACAATGAGCAGTTCTTC. This codes for CASSSHAARPTSYNEQFF.

The chain is built from TRBV30 and TRBJ2-3; a possible D gene is TRBD2 (6 bases). The CDR3 sequence is 13 residues long. Trimming removed 8 bases at V and 0 bases at J, with 12 bases between. Germline CDR1 and CDR2: GTSNPN and SVGIG (reference sequence). CDR3 sequence (DNA): TGTGCCCGTTCTGGGAGGAGCACAGATACGCAGTATTTT. This gives the protein CARSGRSTDTQYF.

This chain joins TRBV7-8 and TRBJ2-7; D uncertain. This CDR3 is 11 amino acids long. Trimming took off 5 bases at V and 6 bases at J, with 8 bases between the two ends. Germline V gene data show CDR1 as SGHVS and CDR2 as FQNEAQ. DNA of the CDR3: TGTGCCAGCAGCCCAGTGCGCGAGCAGTACTTC. It specifies CASSPVREQYF.

V is TRBV6-1 and J is TRBJ1-1, with TRBD1 matching over 10 bases. The V segment lost 2 bases and the J segment 6 bases; nucleotides outside the gene matches: 3. Germline values: CDR1 MNHNS, CDR2 SASEGT. This CDR3 region has 14 residues. The CDR3 here is CASSELGQGAEAFF. Here the CDR3 DNA reads TGTGCCAGCAGTGAACTCGGACAGGGGGCTGAAGCTTTCTTT.

In this sample, this clonotype turned up a few times. The chain couples TRBV29-1 to TRBJ1-1, with 7 bases lining up with TRBD1. This CDR3 is 12 amino acids long. Germline V gives CDR1 SQVTM, CDR2 ANQGSEA. V gave up 6 bases and J gave up 3 bases; unmatched junction bases: 4. CDR3 in DNA: TGCAGCGTGCGGACAGGAGACACTGAAGCTTTCTTT. As protein: CSVRTGDTEAFF.

This clonotype was seen only a few times. The chain employs TRBV6-1 and TRBJ2-3; 7 positions match TRBD1. Germline loops: CDR1 MNHNS, CDR2 SASEGT. V lost 4 bases and J lost 1; bases outside the gene matches: 2. There are 14 residues in the CDR3. CDR3 loop: CASSVGTGTDTQYF. The CDR3 DNA reads TGTGCCAGCAGTGTCGGGACAGGCACAGATACGCAGTATTTT.

Only a few counts were recorded for this clonotype. The chain links TRBV7-8 to TRBJ2-4; D uncertain. This CDR3 is built from 12 residues. From germline, CDR1 is SGHVS and CDR2 FQNEAQ. The germline V and J ends were trimmed by 5 bases and 6 bases, with 8 bases remaining between them. CDR3 in amino acids: CASSHTLNIQYF. Here the CDR3 DNA reads TGTGCCAGCAGCCATACTTTAAACATTCAGTACTTC.

The chain is built from TRBV3-1 and TRBJ1-5, with D maybe TRBD1 (6 bases). Germline CDR1 reads LGHDT; CDR2 reads YNNKEL (reference sequence). The CDR3 contains 15 residues. The V end was cut by 6 bases, the J end by 6 bases, with 18 bases between. The CDR3 loop is CASSRGWAGVQPQHF. In nucleotides, the CDR3 is TGTGCCAGCAGTAGAGGTTGGGCAGGGGTTCAGCCCCAGCATTTT.

This clonotype occurred many times. The V call is TRBV4-2, the J call TRBJ2-1; the match to TRBD2 covers 10 bases. The CDR3 contains 17 residues. V lost 1 base, J lost 8 bases, and 11 bases stayed unmatched. From germline, CDR1 is LGHNA and CDR2 YNFKEQ. The CDR3 nucleotides are TGTGCCAGCAGCCAAGGGGAGACTAGCGGGCCCTGGGATGAGCAGTTCTTC. Translating gives CASSQGETSGPWDEQFF.

This clonotype was recorded at least ten times. J is TRBJ2-2 and V is TRBV12-3 or TRBV12-4; D may be TRBD2 (5 bases). This CDR3 is built from 15 residues. Trimming took 7 bases from V and 1 from J, leaving 13 bases between them. The DNA of the CDR3 is TGTGCCAGCACCCCCCTCCGGGAGAACACCGGGGAGCTGTTTTTT. Protein product: CASTPLRENTGELFF.

The chain is built from TRBV6-1 and TRBJ2-7, with TRBD1 matching over 12 bases. The CDR3 covers 19 residues. The germline gives CDR1 MNHNS, CDR2 SASEGT. Trimming at V came to 3 bases and at J to 0 bases, leaving 12 bases not matched to a gene. DNA for the CDR3: TGTGCCAGCAGTGATTGGGGGACAGGGGGCCCCGGATCCTCCTACGAGCAGTACTTC. It codes for CASSDWGTGGPGSSYEQYF.

This clonotype was seen only a few times. This chain uses TRBV29-1 with TRBJ2-3; tentative D call: TRBD2 (7 bases). Trimming removed 2 bases from V and 2 bases from J, with 11 bases in between. CDR3 length: 14 amino acids. Germline lookup yields CDR1 SQVTM and CDR2 ANQGSEA. CDR3 DNA: TGCAGCGTTGAACGGGGGGCAACCACAGATACGCAGTATTTT. Encoded protein: CSVERGATTDTQYF.

This clonotype was counted at least ten times. This chain uses TRBV12-3 or TRBV12-4 with TRBJ1-1; the D gene is possibly TRBD1 (6 bases). CDR3 length: 14 residues. V was cut by 3 bases and J by 3 bases, with 11 bases left in between. The CDR3 protein is CASSFGGPDTEAFF. The DNA for the CDR3 is TGTGCCAGCAGTTTCGGGGGGCCGGACACTGAAGCTTTCTTT.

Only a few counts were recorded for this clonotype. V gene TRBV24-1 combines with J gene TRBJ2-2, with a tentative D call TRBD2 (6 bases). CDR3 size: 13 residues. V gave up 6 bases and J gave up 6 bases, with 10 bases separating them. Germline lookup yields CDR1 KGHDR and CDR2 SFDVKD. CDR3 sequence: CATSQGGAGELFF. The DNA for the CDR3 is TGTGCCACCAGTCAGGGAGGTGCCGGGGAGCTGTTTTTT.

This clonotype was observed a handful of times. The chain combines TRBV7-9 with TRBJ2-5, with D tentatively TRBD2 (5 bases). The CDR3 extends over 15 amino acids. V was trimmed by 2 bases and J by 2 bases, leaving 12 bases between them. Looked up from germline, CDR1 is SEHNR and CDR2 is FQNEAQ (reference sequence). The CDR3 nucleotides read TGTGCCAGCAGCTTAAAGCAACTAGGACAAGAGACCCAGTACTTC. This sequence encodes CASSLKQLGQETQYF.

This clonotype showed up just a few times. One end of the junction does not line up with germline, which may come from a read error. V usage is TRBV6-1 and J usage is TRBJ2-3; D might be TRBD1 or TRBD2, each matching 5 bases. The CDR3 is made up of 14 amino acids. Per the germline V gene, CDR1 is MNHNS and CDR2 is SASEGT. CDR3 bases: TGTGCCAGCAGAGAAGGGACCCCCACAGATACGCAGTATTTT. Translated, it gives CASREGTPTDTQYF.

This clonotype appeared a few times. The chain employs TRBV29-1 and TRBJ2-2; TRBD1 agrees at 7 bases. The junction had 4 bases not matched to a gene; V was cut back by 1 base and J by 2 bases. CDR1 is SQVTM and CDR2 is ANQGSEA in the germline V gene. This CDR3 has 15 amino acids. CDR3 amino acids: CSVEAGQENTGELFF. DNA of the CDR3: TGCAGCGTTGAAGCTGGACAGGAAAACACCGGGGAGCTGTTTTTT.